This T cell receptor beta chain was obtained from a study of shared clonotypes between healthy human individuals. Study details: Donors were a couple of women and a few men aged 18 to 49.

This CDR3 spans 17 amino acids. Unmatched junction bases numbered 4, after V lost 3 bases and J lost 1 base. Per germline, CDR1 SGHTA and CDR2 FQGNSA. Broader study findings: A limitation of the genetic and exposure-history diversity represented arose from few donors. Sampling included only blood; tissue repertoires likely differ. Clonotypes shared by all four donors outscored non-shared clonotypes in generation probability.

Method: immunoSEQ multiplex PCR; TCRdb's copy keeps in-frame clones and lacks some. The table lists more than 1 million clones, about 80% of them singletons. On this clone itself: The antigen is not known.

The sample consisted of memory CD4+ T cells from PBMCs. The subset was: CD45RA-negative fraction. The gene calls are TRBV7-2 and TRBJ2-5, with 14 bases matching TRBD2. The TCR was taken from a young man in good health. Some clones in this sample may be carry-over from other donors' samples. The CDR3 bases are TGTGCCAGCAGCTTCGGCGGGACTAGCGGGGGCCAAGAGACCCAGTACTTC. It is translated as CASSFGGTSGGQETQYF.